This T cell receptor beta chain was documented in a study of cytomegalovirus exposure and HLA in healthy donors. Per the germline V gene, CDR1 is MNHEY and CDR2 is SMNVEV (reference sequence). The CDR3 contains 17 residues. The V and J ends lost 4 bases and 4 bases, in that order; junction bases with no gene match: 13. Vbeta (60) and Jbeta (13) primers were used in the PCR. Only in-frame clones appear in the TCRdb table, and some are missing; sequencing was by immunoSEQ multiplex PCR. The table lists over 100,000 clones. This chain joins TRBV27 and TRBJ2-1, with TRBD1 matching over 7 bases. The sequence was obtained from a man in his thirties or forties in good health and CMV-seronegative. The sequencing input was PBMCs. The CDR3 bases are TGTGCCAGCAGTTCTCCCCTGGGACAGAGCCAATACAATGAGCAGTTCTTC. Amino acids: CASSSPLGQSQYNEQFF.